This entry describes one T cell receptor (beta chain). Its antigen is not known. Germline values: CDR1 MRHNA, CDR2 SNTAGT. CDR3 size: 17 residues. With V trimmed by 0 bases and J by 2 bases, 8 bases remained unmatched. A universal primer site was incorporated via template switching, and the cDNA contained unique molecular identifiers. TCRdb reanalysed the 5' RACE reads using MiXCR and keeps one entry per CDR3 protein. The sample yields around 1.7 million distinct CDR3 sequences, 25% to 35% seen once. The data originate from a study of identical twins. Study findings and constraints: Modeled out-of-frame TCR alpha sharing in monozygotic twins fell below observed levels. Within twin pairs, the out-of-frame alpha sequences they shared showed excess low generation probability.

Healthy Caucasian donors formed the entire cohort. This rearrangement joins TRBV6-4 to TRBJ2-3; the match to TRBD2 covers 7 bases. Input material: cord blood. This clonotype originated in a newborn girl in good health. In DNA form, the CDR3 reads TGTGCCAGCAGTGACTCCTTTAAGCGGGGTCTCACAGATACGCAGTATTTT. This sequence encodes CASSDSFKRGLTDTQYF.